The sequence of this TCR beta chain was determined in a study of T cell responses to AZD1222 COVID-19 vaccine. Study-wide findings and caveats: Spike-wide coverage was observed for vaccine-associated CD4 TCRs, with dominant responses at 160-218 and 743-854. Clonal diversity may have been underestimated in mostly white British donors.

V lost 0 bases, J lost 2 bases, and 8 bases stayed unmatched. The V gene's germline CDR1 is MDHEN and CDR2 SYDVKM. The CDR3 has 17 residues. Sequencing was performed with immunoSEQ multiplex PCR; in TCRdb, only in-frame clones are kept and a portion is missing. Among about 120,000 clones listed, 85% to 95% were seen once. As concerns this clone: What it recognizes is unknown.

The rearrangement links TRBV28 to TRBJ2-7, with 9 bases identical to TRBD1. Material: peripheral blood, obtained on day 0 of AZD1222 vaccination. This receptor was identified in an adult in good health. The chain's CDR3 is CASSLWTGGRLAYEQYF. Written as DNA, the CDR3 is TGTGCCAGCAGTTTATGGACAGGGGGTAGGCTTGCCTACGAGCAGTACTTC.